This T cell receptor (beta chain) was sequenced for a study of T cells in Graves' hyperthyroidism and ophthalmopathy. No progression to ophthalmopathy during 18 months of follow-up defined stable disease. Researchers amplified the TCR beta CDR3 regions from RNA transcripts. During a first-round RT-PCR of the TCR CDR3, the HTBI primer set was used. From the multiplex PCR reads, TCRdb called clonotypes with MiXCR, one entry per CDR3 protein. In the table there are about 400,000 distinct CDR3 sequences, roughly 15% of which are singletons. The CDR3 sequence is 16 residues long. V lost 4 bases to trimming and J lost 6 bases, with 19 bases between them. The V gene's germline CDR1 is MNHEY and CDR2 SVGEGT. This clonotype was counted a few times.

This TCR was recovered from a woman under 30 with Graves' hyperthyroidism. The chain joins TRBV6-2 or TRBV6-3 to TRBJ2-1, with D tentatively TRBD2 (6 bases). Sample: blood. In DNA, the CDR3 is TGTGCCAGCAGTTCCCTCACTGGGGGGAGCTTCAATGAGCAGTTCTTC. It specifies CASSSLTGGSFNEQFF.